This T cell receptor beta chain was captured by sequencing in a study of blood T cell repertoires in COVID-19. CDR3 length equals 11 residues. CDR1 is SGHDN, CDR2 FVKESK, per germline. V shed 4 bases and J shed 6 bases, with 5 bases lying between them. In the source study's methods: For nucleated cells, counts were estimated from reference gene primer amplification. Sequencing used immunoSEQ multiplex PCR; TCRdb keeps in-frame clones, though not all of them. The DNA gave D and trimming, while V, J and clone size come from that table. The data contain fewer than 200,000 clones, roughly 82% of them singletons.

The sequenced sample consisted of PBMCs or T cells enriched from blood (not recorded which). The sequence derives from a woman aged 55-69 years with acute COVID-19. The V call is TRBV14, the J call TRBJ2-3; D remains ambiguous. In DNA form, the CDR3 reads TGTGCCAGCAGCCGCGCGGATACGCAGTATTTT. Translated: CASSRADTQYF.